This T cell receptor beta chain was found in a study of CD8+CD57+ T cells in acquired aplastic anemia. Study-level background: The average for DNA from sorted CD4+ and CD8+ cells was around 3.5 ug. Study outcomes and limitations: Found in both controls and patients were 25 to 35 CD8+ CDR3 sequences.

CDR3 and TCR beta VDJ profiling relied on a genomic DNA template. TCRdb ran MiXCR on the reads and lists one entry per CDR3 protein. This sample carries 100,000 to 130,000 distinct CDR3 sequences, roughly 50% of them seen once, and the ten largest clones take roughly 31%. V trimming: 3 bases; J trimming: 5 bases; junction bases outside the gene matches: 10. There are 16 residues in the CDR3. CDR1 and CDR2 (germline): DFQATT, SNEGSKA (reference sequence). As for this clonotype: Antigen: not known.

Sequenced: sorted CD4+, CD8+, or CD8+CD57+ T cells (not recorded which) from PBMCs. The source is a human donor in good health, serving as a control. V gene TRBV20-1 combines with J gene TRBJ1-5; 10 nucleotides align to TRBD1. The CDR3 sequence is CSASVFGTGDYQPQHF. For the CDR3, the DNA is TGCAGTGCTAGCGTCTTTGGGACAGGGGATTATCAGCCCCAGCATTTT.